Each of the 24 T cell receptor beta chains below was sequenced from the same sample in a study of cytomegalovirus exposure and HLA in healthy donors. This PCR relied on a set of 60 Vbeta primers and 13 Jbeta primers. The data were produced by immunoSEQ multiplex PCR, yet TCRdb's version contains in-frame clones alone and is incomplete. The data contain approximately 95,000 clones, 81% of them singletons. What was sequenced was PBMCs. These receptors originate from a woman in her seventies in good health and CMV-seropositive.

This rearrangement joins TRBV28 to TRBJ2-5; D possibly corresponds to TRBD2 (5 bases). In germline, CDR1 is MDHEN, CDR2 SYDVKM. Trimming stripped 3 bases from V and 5 bases from J, with 16 bases between. The CDR3 sequence is 15 residues long. The CDR3 here is CASSLVDYLGETQYF. The CDR3 nucleotides are TGTGCCAGCAGTTTGGTCGACTACCTGGGGGAGACCCAGTACTTC.

A note on this clone: Its ends do not fully match the called genes, so a read error is possible. J is TRBJ2-1 and V is TRBV6-5; perhaps TRBD2 as D (7 bases). The CDR3 length is 11 residues. The germline gives CDR1 MNHEY, CDR2 SVGAGI. The CDR3 here is CASEEGGEQVF. As DNA, the CDR3 is TGTGCCAGCGAGGAAGGGGGGGAACAGGTCTTC.

The CDR3 here is CASRSSGASYEQYF. The DNA of the CDR3 is TGTGCCAGCAGGTCCTCAGGGGCCTCTTACGAGCAGTACTTC. The chain has TRBV2 and TRBJ2-7, with D possibly being TRBD1 (6 bases). The V end was cut by 6 bases, the J end by 4 bases, with 16 bases between. CDR1 and CDR2 (germline): SNHLY, FYNNEI. This CDR3 comprises 14 residues.

The chain employs TRBV6-1 and TRBJ2-7, with 10 bases matching TRBD2. The V gene end was trimmed by 2 bases and the J gene end by 4 bases; junction bases not matched to a gene: 20. Germline V lookup: CDR1 MNHNS, CDR2 SASEGT. This CDR3 has 20 amino acids. In nucleotides, the CDR3 is TGTGCCAGCAGTGAAATGCTCGGGGGGCCGTCTAGCGGGAGAGGGTACGAGCAGTACTTC. Protein: CASSEMLGGPSSGRGYEQYF.

J is TRBJ2-1 and V is TRBV27; 8 nucleotides match TRBD2. Germline V lookup: CDR1 MNHEY, CDR2 SMNVEV (reference sequence). This CDR3 region has 15 residues. With 2 bases clipped from V and 2 bases from J, the junction kept 2 bases outside the gene matches. The CDR3 protein is CASSLTSGPYNEQFF. The CDR3 coding sequence is TGTGCCAGCAGTTTAACTAGCGGCCCCTACAATGAGCAGTTCTTC.

This clone was detected a few times. CDR3: CASSEGAGLNTEAFF. The DNA for the CDR3 is TGTGCCAGCAGCGAGGGGGCAGGCCTGAACACTGAAGCTTTCTTT. The J gene is TRBJ1-1, the V gene TRBV13; 7 bases align to TRBD1. Germline trimming cut 5 bases from V and 0 bases from J; bases unmatched to any gene: 6. Germline V gene lookup returns CDR1 PRHDT and CDR2 FYEKMQ (reference sequence). CDR3 length: 15 amino acids.

V gene TRBV5-1 combines with J gene TRBJ2-2; tentatively, D is TRBD2 (6 bases). Germline V CDR1 and CDR2: SGHRS, YFSETQ. V dropped 1 base and J dropped 0 bases, with 13 bases sitting between them. The CDR3 consists of 17 residues. The DNA of the CDR3 is TGCGCCAGCAGCTTGTCCTTAGCGGCTACGAACACCGGGGAGCTGTTTTTT. It yields the protein CASSLSLAATNTGELFF.

This clone was detected a few times. The V and J genes are TRBV6-6 and TRBJ2-3, with 7 bases that match TRBD1. The V gene end was trimmed by 6 bases and the J gene end by 4 bases; junction bases not matched to a gene: 10. Germline loops: CDR1 MNHNY, CDR2 SVGAGI (reference sequence). The CDR3 spans 15 residues. The CDR3 reads CASRAKGAYPDTQYF. The CDR3 nucleotides are TGTGCCAGCAGGGCGAAGGGGGCATACCCAGATACGCAGTATTTT.

The chain is built from TRBV9 and TRBJ2-3, with D perhaps TRBD1 (6 bases). The CDR3 length is 16 residues. Trimming left V 0 bases short and J 1 base short, with 12 bases between. Germline assignment: CDR1 SGDLS and CDR2 YYNGEE. CDR3 bases: TGTGCCAGCAGCGTAGGGACAGCCCCAGGCACAGATACGCAGTATTTT. This encodes CASSVGTAPGTDTQYF. Based on the CDR3 plus reference TRBV9 and TRBJ2-3, the full variable domain is DSGVTQTPKHLITATGQRVTLRCSPRSGDLSVYWYQQSLDQGLQFLIQYYNGEERAKGNILERFSAQQFPDLHSELNLSSLELGDSALYFCASSVGTAPGTDTQYFGPGTRLTVL.

The genes are TRBV19 and TRBJ2-2; D is undetermined. Per germline, CDR1 LNHDA and CDR2 SQIVND (reference sequence). This CDR3 contains 14 residues. With 4 bases removed from V and 2 bases from J, the gap between germline ends came to 8 bases. CDR3 protein: CASSNMLNTGELFF. DNA of the CDR3: TGTGCCAGTAGTAACATGTTAAACACCGGGGAGCTGTTTTTT.

The sample holds a few counts of this clone. The CDR3 protein is CSVVFLEPGANVLTF. The CDR3 DNA follows: TGCAGCGTCGTGTTTCTAGAGCCTGGGGCCAACGTCCTGACTTTC. The rearrangement uses TRBV29-1 and TRBJ2-6; D not certain. Germline values: CDR1 SQVTM, CDR2 ANQGSEA. V dropped 6 bases and J dropped 2 bases, with 14 bases sitting between them. The CDR3 spans 15 residues.

The rearrangement links TRBV18 to TRBJ2-7; TRBD1 matches at 9 bases. CDR3 length: 15 residues. The junction had 3 bases not matched to a gene; V was cut back by 3 bases and J by 0 bases. Germline CDR1 is KGHSH and CDR2 is LQKENI. The CDR3 here is CASSPLDRGSYEQYF. DNA for the CDR3: TGTGCCAGCTCACCGCTGGACAGGGGCTCCTACGAGCAGTACTTC.

CDR3 sequence: CASSLGAGPTGELFF. In DNA, the CDR3 is TGCGCCAGCAGCTTGGGAGCGGGCCCGACCGGGGAGCTGTTTTTT. The chain recombines TRBV5-1 with TRBJ2-2; tentative D call: TRBD2 (6 bases). The V gene lost 0 bases and the J gene lost 5 bases, with 11 bases spanning the gap. This CDR3 spans 15 amino acids. CDR1 SGHRS and CDR2 YFSETQ come from the germline V gene.

CDR3 sequence: CASSSQGTDNTEAFF. As DNA, the CDR3 is TGCGCCAGCAGCTCCCAAGGGACAGATAACACTGAAGCTTTCTTT. The J gene is TRBJ1-1, the V gene TRBV5-1; 7 nucleotides align to TRBD1. CDR1 and CDR2 (germline): SGHRS, YFSETQ. V trimming: 3 bases; J trimming: 2 bases; junction bases outside the gene matches: 7. The CDR3 runs 15 residues.

The chain has TRBV11-2 and TRBJ2-1; 10 bases line up with TRBD1. Germline V gene sequence: CDR1 SGHAT, CDR2 FQNNGV. There are 15 residues in the CDR3. J lost 7 bases, V lost 5 bases, and 8 bases had no gene match. The CDR3, as DNA: TGTGCCAGCAGCCCTCTCGGGACAGGGGTTAATGAGCAGTTCTTC. As protein: CASSPLGTGVNEQFF.

The chain is built from TRBV11-2 and TRBJ1-2, with 11 bases fitting TRBD1. The ends lost 5 bases at V and 12 bases at J; junction bases unmatched: 20. CDR1 SGHAT and CDR2 FQNNGV come from the germline V gene. The CDR3 spans 17 residues. The CDR3 is CASSPLGQGASSTLNTF. The CDR3 DNA reads as TGTGCCAGCAGCCCACTCGGACAGGGGGCTTCTTCCACGCTGAACACCTTC.

The V and J genes are TRBV2 and TRBJ1-1, with 7 bases that match TRBD1. Germline CDR1 reads SNHLY; CDR2 reads FYNNEI. The J segment lost 3 bases and the V segment lost 5 bases, leaving 9 bases of the junction unmatched. The CDR3 is made up of 15 amino acids. The CDR3 loop is CASSHPAQGDTEAFF. In DNA, the CDR3 is TGTGCCAGCAGTCACCCAGCGCAGGGGGACACTGAAGCTTTCTTT.

This clone was seen only once. V is TRBV10-2 and J is TRBJ2-1; TRBD2 is a possible D gene (5 bases). CDR1 is WSHSY, CDR2 SAAADI, per germline. The ends were cut back, 8 bases at V and 9 bases at J, with 11 bases in the middle. The length of the CDR3 is 11 residues. The CDR3 DNA follows: TGCGCCAGCCGCCGTCGGGGTGAGCAGTTCTTC. Translation gives CASRRRGEQFF.

V and J are TRBV5-1 and TRBJ2-7; 13 bases line up with TRBD2. The CDR3 is 17 amino acids. V gave up 4 bases and J gave up 2 bases; unmatched junction bases: 9. Germline V gives CDR1 SGHRS, CDR2 YFSETQ. DNA of the CDR3: TGCGCCAGCAGCCCCCGCACCGGGACTAGCGGGACCTACGAGCAGTACTTC. This gives the protein CASSPRTGTSGTYEQYF.

V is TRBV7-2 and J is TRBJ2-1; TRBD2 agrees at 9 bases. The germline V gene has CDR1 SGHTA and CDR2 FQGNSA. V shed 4 bases and J 16 bases; nucleotides not matched to a gene: 11. CDR3 size: 13 residues. CDR3 bases: TGTGCCAGCAGCTCCCCGGGACTAGCTGGGTACTTCTTC. Protein sequence: CASSSPGLAGYFF.

The chain joins TRBV11-3 to TRBJ1-1; D unresolved. CDR1 SGHNT and CDR2 YENEEA come from the germline V gene. This CDR3 contains 15 residues. V shed 2 bases and J shed 1 base, with 11 bases lying between them. The CDR3 loop reads CASSLTGRENTEAFF. CDR3 nucleotides: TGTGCCAGCAGCTTAACCGGACGGGAGAACACTGAAGCTTTCTTT. The variable domain in full, completed from reference TRBV11-3 and TRBJ1-1, reads EAGVVQSPRYKIIEKKQPVAFWCNPISGHNTLYWYLQNLGQGPELLIRYENEEAVDDSQLPKDRFSAERLKGVDSTLKIQPAELGDSAVYLCASSLTGRENTEAFFGQGTRLTVV.

The chain links TRBV5-1 to TRBJ2-7; 7 bases match TRBD1. The V and J ends lost 4 bases and 4 bases, in that order; junction bases with no gene match: 14. Per germline, CDR1 SGHRS and CDR2 YFSETQ. The CDR3 loop spans 16 amino acids. The CDR3 here is CASSQGLRDRTYEQYF. CDR3 nucleotides: TGCGCCAGCAGCCAGGGCCTTCGGGACAGAACGTACGAGCAGTACTTC.

The V call is TRBV5-1, the J call TRBJ2-5; a weak D match, TRBD2 (6 bases). Germline CDR1 and CDR2: SGHRS and YFSETQ. V was cut by 4 bases and J by 4 bases, with 14 bases left in between. The CDR3 consists of 14 residues. The CDR3 spells CASSPWIGGETQYF. In DNA, the CDR3 is TGCGCCAGCAGCCCTTGGATCGGGGGAGAGACCCAGTACTTC. The complete variable domain, with remaining parts taken from reference TRBV5-1 and TRBJ2-5, reads KAGVTQTPRYLIKTRGQQVTLSCSPISGHRSVSWYQQTPGQGLQFLFEYFSETQRNKGNFPGRFSGRQFSNSRSEMNVSTLELGDSALYLCASSPWIGGETQYFGPGTRLLVL.

The J gene is TRBJ2-5, the V gene TRBV6-6; 12 bases map to TRBD1. The end of the DNA is better explained by TRBJ2-7, so the J call may be wrong. CDR1 and CDR2 (germline): MNHNY, SVGAGI (reference sequence). This CDR3 has 15 amino acids. Here the CDR3 DNA reads TGTGCCAGCAGTCCAGGGGACAGGGGGCCCAACGAGCAGTACTTC. The encoded protein is CASSPGDRGPNEQYF.